Listed below are T cell receptor beta chains from one sample, sequenced in a study of blood T cell repertoires in COVID-19. The data were produced by immunoSEQ multiplex PCR, yet TCRdb's version contains in-frame clones alone and is incomplete. This sample carries approximately 100,000 clones, approximately 91% of them seen once, and the ten largest clones take around 0.94%. The sequenced sample consisted of peripheral blood. Receptors were obtained from a man between 60 and 75 years old with acute or convalescent COVID-19. Both conserved end residues are part of each CDR3. The D gene is left open where the match is weak. Part of the rows lack a size; the others show once, few, many or a class for expanded clones.

D: TRBD1; size: -; J: TRBJ2-1; V: TRBV13; CDR3: CASSLGTGGGNEQFF; DNA: TGTGCCAGCAGCTTGGGAACAGGGGGCGGGAATGAGCAGTTCTTC
D: TRBD2; size: -; J: TRBJ2-3; V: TRBV3-1/TRBV3-2; CDR3: CASSQDPGGADTQYF; DNA: TGTGCCAGCAGCCAAGATCCGGGAGGAGCCGATACGCAGTATTTT
D: TRBD2; size: -; J: TRBJ2-3; V: TRBV3-1/TRBV3-2; CDR3: CASSQGPSGADTQYF; DNA: TGTGCCAGCAGCCAAGGGCCTAGCGGGGCAGATACGCAGTATTTT
D: TRBD2; size: -; J: TRBJ2-3; V: TRBV5-1; CDR3: CASSRRTSGRAAGTDTQYF; DNA: TGCGCCAGCAGCCGGAGGACTAGCGGGAGGGCCGCTGGCACAGATACGCAGTATTTT
D: -; size: -; J: TRBJ2-3; V: TRBV7-9; CDR3: CASSPPRSLFTDTQYF; DNA: TGTGCCAGCAGTCCCCCCCGGTCACTCTTCACAGATACGCAGTATTTT
D: TRBD1; size: -; J: TRBJ2-3; V: TRBV10-1; CDR3: CASSPGTDSHTQYF; DNA: TGCGCCAGCAGCCCAGGGACAGACTCTCATACGCAGTATTTT
D: TRBD1; size: -; J: TRBJ1-2; V: TRBV24-1; CDR3: CATSDQDRGQYGYTF; DNA: TGTGCCACCAGTGACCAGGACAGGGGACAGTATGGCTACACCTTC
D: TRBD1; size: -; J: TRBJ1-2; V: TRBV19; CDR3: CASSIEGLQGHTNYGYTF; DNA: TGTGCCAGTAGTATAGAAGGGCTACAGGGGCACACTAACTATGGCTACACCTTC
D: -; size: -; J: TRBJ2-5; V: TRBV6-5; CDR3: CASSLGGPQETQYF; DNA: TGTGCCAGCAGTCTGGGCGGGCCCCAAGAGACCCAGTACTTC
D: -; size: -; J: TRBJ2-1; V: TRBV4-1; CDR3: CASSPNPPNGEYNEQFF; DNA: TGCGCCAGCAGCCCAAACCCTCCTAACGGAGAATACAATGAGCAGTTCTTC
D: TRBD2; size: -; J: TRBJ2-1; V: TRBV18; CDR3: CASSPGLAELEQFF; DNA: TGTGCCAGCTCACCGGGACTAGCCGAGCTCGAGCAGTTCTTC
D: -; size: -; J: TRBJ1-1; V: TRBV11-3; CDR3: CASSLDGGRTEAFF; DNA: TGTGCCAGCAGCTTAGACGGGGGTCGGACTGAAGCTTTCTTT
D: TRBD1; size: -; J: TRBJ1-6; V: TRBV18; CDR3: CASSPLTGKNSPLHF; DNA: TGTGCCAGCTCACCACTGACAGGGAAAAATTCACCCCTCCACTTT
D: TRBD1; size: -; J: TRBJ1-1; V: TRBV30; CDR3: CAWRKGATEAFF; DNA: TGTGCCTGGAGAAAGGGGGCCACTGAAGCTTTCTTT
D: -; size: -; J: TRBJ1-6; V: TRBV5-1; CDR3: CASSLVESSPLHF; DNA: TGCGCCAGCAGCTTGGTAGAGTCTTCACCCCTCCACTTT
D: TRBD1; size: -; J: TRBJ1-1; V: TRBV10-3; CDR3: CAISHKGQGGTEAFF; DNA: TGTGCCATCAGTCATAAAGGACAGGGTGGAACTGAAGCTTTCTTT
D: -; size: once; J: TRBJ1-3; V: TRBV29-1; CDR3: CSVEVTGFSGNTIYF; DNA: TGCAGCGTTGAAGTTACCGGTTTCTCTGGAAACACCATATATTTT
D: -; size: few; J: TRBJ2-5; V: TRBV11-2; CDR3: CASGQSSGVQETQYF; DNA: TGTGCCAGCGGACAAAGTAGCGGAGTCCAAGAGACCCAGTACTTC
D: TRBD2; size: -; J: TRBJ2-1; V: TRBV7-3; CDR3: CASSLGTSVMGEQFF; DNA: TGTGCCAGCAGCTTAGGGACTAGCGTAATGGGTGAGCAGTTCTTC
D: -; size: -; J: TRBJ1-2; V: TRBV24-1; CDR3: CATSWGDGYTF; DNA: TGTGCCACCAGTTGGGGGGATGGCTACACCTTC
D: TRBD2; size: -; J: TRBJ2-5; V: TRBV9; CDR3: CASSALGLREETQYF; DNA: TGTGCCAGCAGCGCCCTGGGTTTGCGGGAGGAGACCCAGTACTTC
D: TRBD1; size: -; J: TRBJ1-1; V: TRBV5-4; CDR3: CASSSPTGDNTEAFF; DNA: TGTGCCAGCAGCTCTCCCACAGGGGATAACACTGAAGCTTTCTTT
D: TRBD1; size: -; J: TRBJ2-3; V: TRBV28; CDR3: CASSSTGGFADTQYF; DNA: TGTGCCAGCAGTTCGACAGGGGGCTTCGCAGATACGCAGTATTTT
D: TRBD2; size: -; J: TRBJ2-1; V: TRBV19; CDR3: CASSASGSRNEQFF; DNA: TGTGCCAGTAGTGCTAGCGGGAGTAGGAATGAGCAGTTCTTC
D: TRBD2; size: -; J: TRBJ2-2; V: TRBV6-4; CDR3: CASSRLAGSTGELFF; DNA: TGTGCCAGCAGTCGACTAGCGGGGTCCACCGGGGAGCTGTTTTTT
D: -; size: -; J: TRBJ1-1; V: TRBV5-1; CDR3: CASSQQGVGNTEAFF; DNA: TGCGCCAGCAGCCAACAGGGCGTCGGGAACACTGAAGCTTTCTTT
D: -; size: -; J: TRBJ2-1; V: TRBV9; CDR3: CASSVGRQGTYNEQFF; DNA: TGTGCCAGCAGCGTAGGCAGGCAGGGGACCTACAATGAGCAGTTCTTC
D: -; size: -; J: TRBJ1-1; V: TRBV5-4; CDR3: CASSFSTGNTEAFF; DNA: TGTGCCAGCAGCTTTTCAACAGGGAACACTGAAGCTTTCTTT
D: TRBD1; size: -; J: TRBJ1-6; V: TRBV2; CDR3: CASSEGDRPVYNSPLHF; DNA: TGTGCCAGCAGTGAAGGGGACAGGCCCGTCTATAATTCACCCCTCCACTTT
D: TRBD2; size: -; J: TRBJ2-7; V: TRBV5-1; CDR3: CASSFSGSRYEQYF; DNA: TGCGCCAGCAGCTTTAGCGGGAGCAGGTACGAGCAGTACTTC
D: -; size: -; J: TRBJ2-1; V: TRBV27; CDR3: CATGRDSGANEQFF; DNA: TGTGCCACCGGACGGGACTCTGGGGCCAATGAGCAGTTCTTC
D: TRBD2; size: -; J: TRBJ2-3; V: TRBV6-1; CDR3: CASSAAASGGRGTDTQYF; DNA: TGTGCCAGCAGTGCTGCGGCTAGCGGGGGAAGGGGCACAGATACGCAGTATTTT